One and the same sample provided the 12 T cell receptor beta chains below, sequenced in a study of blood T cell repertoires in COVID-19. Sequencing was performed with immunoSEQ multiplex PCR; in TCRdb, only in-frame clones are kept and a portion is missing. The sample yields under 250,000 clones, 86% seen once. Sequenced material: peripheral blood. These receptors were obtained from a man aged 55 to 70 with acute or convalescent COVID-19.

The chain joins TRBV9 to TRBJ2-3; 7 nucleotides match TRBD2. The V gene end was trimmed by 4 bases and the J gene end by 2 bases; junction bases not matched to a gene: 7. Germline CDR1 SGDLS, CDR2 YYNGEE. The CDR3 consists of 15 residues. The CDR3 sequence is CASSMSGDLTDTQYF. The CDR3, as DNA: TGTGCCAGCAGCATGAGCGGGGATCTCACAGATACGCAGTATTTT.

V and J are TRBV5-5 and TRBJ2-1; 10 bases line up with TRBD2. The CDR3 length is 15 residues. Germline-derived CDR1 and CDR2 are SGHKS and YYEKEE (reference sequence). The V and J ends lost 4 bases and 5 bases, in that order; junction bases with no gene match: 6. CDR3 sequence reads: CASSAEAGGNNEQFF. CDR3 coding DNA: TGTGCCAGCAGCGCTGAAGCGGGAGGGAACAATGAGCAGTTCTTC.

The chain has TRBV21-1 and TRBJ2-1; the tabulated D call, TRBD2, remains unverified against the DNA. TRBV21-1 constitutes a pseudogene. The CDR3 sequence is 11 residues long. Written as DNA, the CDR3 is TGTGCCAGCAGCAACCGGGAGGAGCAGTTCTTC. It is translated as CASSNREEQFF.

The CDR3 bases are TGTGCCAGCAGTTACTACCTACAGGGTCGGGGCGAGCAGTACTTC. Translated, it gives CASSYYLQGRGEQYF. The V call is TRBV6-6, the J call TRBJ2-7, with TRBD1 as a possible D gene (6 bases). V was pared by 1 base and J by 6 bases, with 16 bases between. Per germline, CDR1 MNHNY and CDR2 SVGAGI (reference sequence). CDR3 length: 15 amino acids.

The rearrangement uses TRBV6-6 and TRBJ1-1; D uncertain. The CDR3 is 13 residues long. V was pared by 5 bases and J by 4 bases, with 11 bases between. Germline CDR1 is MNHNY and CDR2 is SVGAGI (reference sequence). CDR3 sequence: CASSAGRGTEAFF. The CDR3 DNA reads TGTGCCAGCAGTGCGGGCCGTGGCACTGAAGCTTTCTTT.

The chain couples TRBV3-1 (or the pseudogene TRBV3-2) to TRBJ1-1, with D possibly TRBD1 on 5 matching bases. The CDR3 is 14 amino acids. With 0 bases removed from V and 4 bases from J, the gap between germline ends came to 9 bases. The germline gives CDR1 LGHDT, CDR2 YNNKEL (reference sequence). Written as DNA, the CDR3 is TGTGCCAGCAGCCAAGAGGGGGGGTTCACTGAAGCTTTCTTT. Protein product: CASSQEGGFTEAFF.

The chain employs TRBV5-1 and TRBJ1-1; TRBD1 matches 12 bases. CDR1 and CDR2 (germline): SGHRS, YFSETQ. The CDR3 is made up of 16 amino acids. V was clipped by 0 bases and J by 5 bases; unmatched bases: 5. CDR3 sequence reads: CASSLEGQGAGTEAFF. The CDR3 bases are TGCGCCAGCAGCTTGGAGGGACAGGGGGCTGGGACTGAAGCTTTCTTT.

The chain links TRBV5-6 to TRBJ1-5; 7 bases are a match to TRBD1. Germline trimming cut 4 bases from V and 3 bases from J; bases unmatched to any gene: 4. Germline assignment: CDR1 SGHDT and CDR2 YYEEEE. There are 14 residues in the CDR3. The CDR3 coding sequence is TGTGCCAGCAGCCTAGACAGGGACAATCAGCCCCAGCATTTT. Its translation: CASSLDRDNQPQHF.

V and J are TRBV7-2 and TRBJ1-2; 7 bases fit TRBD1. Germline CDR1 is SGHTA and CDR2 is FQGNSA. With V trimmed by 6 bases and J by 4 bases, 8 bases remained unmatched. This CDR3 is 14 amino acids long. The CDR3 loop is CASSGQAAAYGYTF. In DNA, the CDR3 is TGTGCCAGCAGTGGACAGGCGGCGGCCTATGGCTACACCTTC.

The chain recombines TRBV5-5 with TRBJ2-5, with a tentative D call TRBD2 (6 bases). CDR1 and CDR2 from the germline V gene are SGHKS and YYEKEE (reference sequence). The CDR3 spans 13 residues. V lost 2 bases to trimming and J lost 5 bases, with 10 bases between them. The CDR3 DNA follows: TGTGCCAGCAGCTTCGGGGGTGAGGAGACCCAGTACTTC. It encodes CASSFGGEETQYF.

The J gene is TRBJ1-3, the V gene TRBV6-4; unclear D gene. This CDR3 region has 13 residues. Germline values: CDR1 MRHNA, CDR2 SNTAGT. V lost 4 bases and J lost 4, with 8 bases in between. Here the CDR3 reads CASSVEVGNTIYF. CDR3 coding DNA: TGTGCCAGCAGTGTTGAGGTCGGAAACACCATATATTTT.

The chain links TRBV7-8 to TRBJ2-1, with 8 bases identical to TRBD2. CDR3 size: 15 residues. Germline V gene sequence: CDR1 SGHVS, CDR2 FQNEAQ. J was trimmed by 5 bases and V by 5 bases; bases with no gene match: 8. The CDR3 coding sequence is TGTGCCAGCAGCCCCCCCGGGGGGGCGGACAATGAGCAGTTCTTC. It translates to CASSPPGGADNEQFF.